This TCR beta chain emerged from a study of cytomegalovirus exposure and HLA in healthy donors (dated by TCRdb to about 2017). Notes on the research overall: According to a later analysis, the approximately 120 validation repertoires were produced on the same platform as the roughly 720 repertoires of the first cohort. The study aimed to test whether signatures of past pathogen exposure could be identified by cataloging public T cell receptors. Besides the first cohort of some 670 subjects, a separate validation cohort made up of 120 different subjects was used. To predict cytomegalovirus infection status, the study combined high-throughput TCR immunosequencing, statistical association of individual TCRs with disease status, and machine learning.

V is trimmed back by 4 bases and J by 7 bases, and the junction contains 6 bases that no gene match accounts for. Via the germline V gene, CDR1 is SGHRS and CDR2 YFSETQ. The CDR3 holds 16 amino acids from the cysteine to the phenylalanine. Only CDR3 DNA remains: 48 bases, in frame from the first base. The receptor library was made with the immunoSEQ multiplex PCR assay. On the study's bioinformatics: To diagnose cytomegalovirus status from the catalog of TCR beta chain sequences, a statistical classification framework was built. The clones in this table, taken by TCRdb from immuneACCESS, are in-frame only. Not every clone is retained; where verified, under half of the shortfall comes from an unresolved V gene, and the cause of the rest is unknown. That table gives V, J and clone size, and the DNA gave D and trimming. Recorded for this sample are about 220,000 clones; over 70% of them occurred a single time. The ten largest clones represent over 11% of the sample.

A word on this clone: It has no known antigen specificity. Base quality data are lacking; no much larger clone is found one base away.

Donors formed part of the validation cohort, which comprised over a hundred subjects and was distinct from the first cohort of 690 or so subjects. What the research found in general, with its limitations: The authors suggested that the approach could potentially be extended to other disease states and immunological phenotypes. Three of the identified cytomegalovirus-associated TCR beta chains were confirmed in vitro to be specific for cytomegalovirus antigens. The classifier was reported to diagnose cytomegalovirus status with high specificity and sensitivity in both the original cohort and the validation cohort. A later analysis found that TCRs clustered in the first cohort also tended to co-occur in the approximately 120 validation repertoires, with just under 95% of cluster scores above 0. A total of around 150 TCR beta chains were listed by the study as associated with cytomegalovirus. While some public TCRs were present in many individuals, most TCR sequences turned up only very rarely across donors. The validation cohort had no HLA typing available for a later analysis, so co-occurrence within that cohort was assessed over all 130 or so repertoires.

The rearranged segments are TRBV5-1 and TRBJ2-1; 15 central nucleotides agree with TRBD2. The clonotype comes from a woman in her twenties or thirties in good health and CMV-seropositive. Sequencing was done on a sample of PBMCs. The DNA sequence reads TGCGCCAGCAGCGATCCGGGACTAGCGGGAGGAAATGAGCAGTTCTTC. Protein translation: CASSDPGLAGGNEQFF.